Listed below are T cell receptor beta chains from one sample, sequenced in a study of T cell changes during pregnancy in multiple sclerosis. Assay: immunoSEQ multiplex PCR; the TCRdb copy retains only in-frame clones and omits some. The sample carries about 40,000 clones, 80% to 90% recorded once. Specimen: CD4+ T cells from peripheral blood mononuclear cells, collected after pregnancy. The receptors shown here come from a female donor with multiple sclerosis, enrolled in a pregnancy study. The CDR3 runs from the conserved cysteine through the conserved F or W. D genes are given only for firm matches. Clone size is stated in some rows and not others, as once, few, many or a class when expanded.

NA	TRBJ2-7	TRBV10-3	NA	CAISEGQGYEQYF	TGTGCCATCAGTGAGGGTCAGGGGTACGAGCAGTACTTC
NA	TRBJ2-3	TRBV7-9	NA	CASSSRGFVTDTQYF	TGTGCCAGCAGCTCCAGGGGATTTGTCACAGATACGCAGTATTTT
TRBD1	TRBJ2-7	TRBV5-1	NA	CASSVTRQGYEQYF	TGCGCCAGCAGCGTAACCAGACAGGGGTACGAGCAGTACTTC
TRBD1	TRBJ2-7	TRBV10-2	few	CASSERTGGPYEQYF	TGCGCCAGCAGTGAGCGGACAGGGGGCCCCTACGAGCAGTACTTC
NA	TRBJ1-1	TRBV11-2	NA	CASSLDQVGTEAFF	TGTGCCAGCAGCTTAGATCAGGTGGGCACTGAAGCTTTCTTT
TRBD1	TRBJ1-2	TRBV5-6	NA	CASSLFGTGDGYTF	TGTGCCAGCAGCTTGTTTGGGACAGGGGATGGCTACACCTTC
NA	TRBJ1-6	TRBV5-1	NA	CASSLDGSSRVHF	TGCGCCAGCAGCTTGGACGGCAGCTCTCGGGTTCACTTT
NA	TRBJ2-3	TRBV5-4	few	CASSFLVADTQYF	TGTGCCAGCAGCTTTTTAGTCGCAGATACGCAGTATTTT
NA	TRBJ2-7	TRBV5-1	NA	CASSLAPDFPYEQYF	TGCGCCAGCAGCTTGGCCCCAGACTTTCCCTACGAGCAGTACTTC
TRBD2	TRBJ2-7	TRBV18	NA	CASWGGGPHYEQYF	TGTGCCAGCTGGGGGGGAGGCCCCCACTACGAGCAGTACTTC
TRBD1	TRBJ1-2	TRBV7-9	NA	CASSWTGGGGYTF	TGTGCCAGCAGCTGGACAGGGGGGGGCGGCTACACCTTC
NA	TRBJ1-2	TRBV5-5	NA	CASSLDRLYGYTF	TGTGCCAGCAGCTTGGACAGGCTCTATGGCTACACCTTC
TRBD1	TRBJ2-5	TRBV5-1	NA	CASSSGTGVGSQYF	TGCGCCAGCAGCTCCGGGACAGGGGTGGGGTCCCAGTACTTC
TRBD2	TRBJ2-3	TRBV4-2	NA	CASSLVVAGGNRGAQDTQYF	TGTGCCAGCAGCCTCGTGGTTGCGGGAGGTAACCGTGGGGCCCAAGATACGCAGTATTTT
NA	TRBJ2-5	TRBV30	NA	CAWSGSGADQETQYF	TGTGCCTGGAGTGGCAGCGGAGCGGACCAAGAGACCCAGTACTTC
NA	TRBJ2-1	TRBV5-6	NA	CASSPTMATYNEQFF	TGTGCCAGCAGCCCGACTATGGCCACCTACAATGAGCAGTTCTTC
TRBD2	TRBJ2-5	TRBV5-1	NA	CASSVGTAGGEGKRETQYF	TGCGCCAGCAGCGTGGGGACAGCGGGAGGAGAGGGAAAGAGGGAGACCCAGTACTTC
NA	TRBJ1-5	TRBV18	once	CASSPLLGDQPQHF	TGTGCCAGCTCACCACTTTTAGGAGATCAGCCCCAGCATTTT
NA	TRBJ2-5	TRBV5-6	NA	CASSYTGSIQETQYF	TGTGCCAGCAGCTACACAGGGTCGATACAAGAGACCCAGTACTTC
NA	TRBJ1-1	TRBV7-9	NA	CASSPQGGVTEAFF	TGTGCCAGCAGCCCCCAAGGAGGGGTCACTGAAGCTTTCTTT
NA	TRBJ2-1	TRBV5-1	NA	CASSNSGNEQFF	TGCGCCAGCAGCAACAGCGGCAATGAGCAGTTCTTC
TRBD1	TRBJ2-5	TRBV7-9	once	CASSQGQGLTETQYF	TGTGCCAGCAGCCAAGGACAGGGGTTGACAGAGACCCAGTACTTC
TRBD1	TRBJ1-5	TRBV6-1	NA	CASSVNTGVNQPQHF	TGTGCCAGCAGTGTCAACACAGGGGTTAATCAGCCCCAGCATTTT
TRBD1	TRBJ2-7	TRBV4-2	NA	CASRKEWETGTGGLYEQYF	TGTGCCAGCAGAAAAGAATGGGAGACCGGGACAGGGGGCCTGTACGAGCAGTACTTC
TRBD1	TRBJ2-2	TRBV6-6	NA	CASTLTGVGELFF	TGTGCCAGCACCCTGACAGGGGTCGGGGAGCTGTTTTTT
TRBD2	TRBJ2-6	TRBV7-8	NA	CASSLAGGFSGANVLTF	TGTGCCAGCAGCTTAGCGGGAGGGTTCTCTGGGGCCAACGTCCTGACTTTC
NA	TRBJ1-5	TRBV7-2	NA	CASTMTALNQPQHF	TGTGCCAGCACCATGACTGCACTCAATCAGCCCCAGCATTTT
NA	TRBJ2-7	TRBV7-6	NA	CASSLGPTVREQYF	TGTGCCAGCAGCTTAGGCCCGACAGTTCGCGAGCAGTACTTC
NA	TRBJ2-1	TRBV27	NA	CASRPSRRAHASYNEQFF	TGTGCCAGCAGGCCCTCGAGGCGGGCCCATGCCTCCTACAATGAGCAGTTCTTC
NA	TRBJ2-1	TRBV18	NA	CASSPLSQLGGEQFF	TGTGCCAGCTCACCATTGTCCCAGCTAGGGGGTGAGCAGTTCTTC
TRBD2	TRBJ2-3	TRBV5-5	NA	CASSLYLAGGATDTQYF	TGTGCCAGCAGCTTGTATCTGGCGGGAGGAGCAACAGATACGCAGTATTTT
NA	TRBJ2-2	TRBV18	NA	CASSPSSTGELFF	TGTGCCAGCTCACCTAGCAGCACCGGGGAGCTGTTTTTT
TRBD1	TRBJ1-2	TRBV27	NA	CASSPLRDSYGYTF	TGTGCCAGCAGTCCCCTCCGGGACAGCTATGGCTACACCTTC
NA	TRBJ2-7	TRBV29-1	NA	CSVLMGSSYEQYF	TGCAGCGTTCTTATGGGGAGCTCCTACGAGCAGTACTTC
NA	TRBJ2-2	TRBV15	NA	CATSLARGTGELFF	TGTGCCACCAGCCTGGCCAGGGGCACCGGGGAGCTGTTTTTT
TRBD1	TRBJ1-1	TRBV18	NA	CASSSGGTGGQAFF	TGTGCCAGCTCATCGGGAGGGACAGGGGGCCAAGCTTTCTTT
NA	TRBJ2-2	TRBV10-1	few	CASSGTPEGELFF	TGCGCCAGCAGTGGGACTCCCGAGGGGGAGCTGTTTTTT